This T cell receptor beta chain was obtained from a study of cytomegalovirus exposure and HLA in healthy donors (TCRdb year 2017). Background for the entire study: In an earlier analysis of under 750 of the donors, 250 to 300 Gb of sequence data and 117 million unique TCR beta sequences from 150 million to 200 million T cells were reported. Roughly five DR-DQ haplotypes were handled as single units for association and clustering, since linkage in the cohort was strong. Besides the first cohort of roughly 640 subjects, a separate validation cohort made up of over 100 different subjects was used. Rather than using new phenotypic data, the later analysis identified candidate immune exposures from TCR beta sequences and from how often those sequences occurred across donors. Using immunosequencing, the study profiled T cell repertoires from approximately 700 subjects and related those repertoires to cytomegalovirus serostatus. The study was designed to test whether signatures of past pathogen exposure could be identified by cataloging public T cell receptors. Among roughly 400 genotyped donors of the cohort, an average of about 240,000 unique TCR beta nucleotide sequences were sequenced per donor, roughly a sixth of them non-productive. In a later analysis, previously published TCR beta repertoires from more than 500 donors were re-analyzed and high-resolution HLA genotyping was added so that TCR occurrence patterns could be studied. An early release covering 500 to 750 HLA-typed donors comprised roughly 300 gigabases of sequencing data and around 80 million unique TCR sequences. Donor age, sex, ethnicity and CMV serostatus were compiled together with the repertoire data. Of the approximately 370 genotyped donors, less than 85% were placed in the genetic ancestry cluster associated with self-reported Caucasian donors. To decide whether each TCR beta V gene segment behaved as functional or pseudogenic, an earlier analysis of some 580 of the donors relied on high-throughput TCR beta sequencing. Typing coverage varied by locus: roughly 620-640 donors for A, B, C, DRB1 and DQB1; 500 to 550 for DQA1; approximately 610 for DPA1; more than 450 for DPB1. Genome-wide SNP genotypes for about 65% of the 666 donors were used in a later genetic analysis, which treated that subset as a discovery cohort. To predict cytomegalovirus infection status, the study brought together high-throughput TCR immunosequencing, statistical association of individual TCRs with disease status, and machine learning. Every discovery cohort repertoire had been produced on one sequencing platform. Class I and class II HLA loci were covered by the typing at four-digit resolution. The paper's findings and limits, for the study overall: Compared with equally common non-associated chains, HLA-associated TCR beta chains in a later analysis were more clonally expanded and had lower generation probabilities. A total of fewer than 200 TCR beta chains were listed by the study as associated with cytomegalovirus. The authors suggested that the approach could potentially be extended to other disease states and immunological phenotypes. A group of highly shared sequence variants was considered likely to be a technical artifact of the sequencing pipeline. The earlier analysis of 450 to 700 of the donors excluded 15 to 20 rarely observed V segments, including chromosome 9 orphons, because counts were too low. Most TCR sequences were seen in very few donors, while some public TCRs were found in many individuals. Linkage disequilibrium might explain the correlated functional status among segregating V segments, but an unknown experimental factor could not be ruled out. CMV serostatus was the only immune exposure information available for the cohort. Several of the top co-occurrence clusters appeared to be linked to parvovirus B19, influenza, CMV and Epstein-Barr virus, according to a later analysis. In a later analysis, 15,000 to 20,000 TCR beta sequences were associated with specific HLA alleles at a false discovery rate of 0.05. A later genetic analysis reported fewer N-insertions in productive TCRs among donors in an Asian-associated ancestry cluster than the roughly 700-donor mean. A few of the identified cytomegalovirus-associated TCR beta chains were confirmed in vitro to be specific for cytomegalovirus antigens. A further reported finding was that TCR beta sequences accurately predicted the HLA-A and HLA-B alleles for most subjects in the first cohort. Because some donors lacked HLA typing at each locus, the association tests relied only on the typed subset. Sequencing depth was assumed to be roughly uniform across donors in the presence/absence analyses, though that assumption may not hold. A later analysis found that most CMV-associated TCR beta chains appeared HLA-restricted, with HLA associations seemingly driven largely by CMV exposure. In a later analysis, the rate of TCR association differed among HLA loci, with DRB1 alleles having the most associated TCRs and HLA-C alleles having the fewest. In an earlier analysis of some 550 of the donors, most TCR beta V segments were observed in productive rearrangements about 87% or about 30% of the time, broadly matching IMGT annotations. When HLA alleles, especially DR and DQ, strongly co-occurred, attributing TCR associations to individual alleles was difficult. Only TCR beta chains were sequenced in this cohort, and the absence of alpha or paired-chain data limited detectable features. In both the original and validation cohorts, the classifier was reported to diagnose cytomegalovirus status with high specificity and sensitivity. The 87-base-pair reads could not distinguish some IMGT-functional V segments, including TRBV6-2 and TRBV6-3, so those segments were excluded. V-gene and J-gene trimming of TCR beta chains was associated with a missense DCLRE1C variant in a later genetic analysis, and the association was replicated in an independent cohort.

Only a few counts were recorded for this clone. The clone's antigen remains unknown. No clone much larger than this one lies a single base away; base qualities are absent. In total, around 600 healthy bone marrow donors made up the cohort. All cohort members were sampled while nominally healthy, although unrecorded immune exposures were likely present. The donor was CMV seropositive and belonged to the group of more than 250 seropositive cohort members. A peripheral blood sample was provided by each donor, and peripheral blood mononuclear cells were used for TCR beta sequencing. Genomic DNA extraction from the blood cell samples was performed with the Qiagen DNeasy Blood Extraction Kit. From a lookup of the germline V gene, CDR1 and CDR2 are SGHTA and FQGTGA. The CDR3 covers 16 residues, taking in both the cysteine and the phenylalanine. Of all the DNA, just the CDR3 is kept, 48 bases in frame from base 1. The trim is 3 bases for V and 4 bases for J, with a gap of 17 bases between the germline ends.

The library was generated by the immunoSEQ multiplex PCR assay. The multiplex PCR relied on a mix of 60 forward primers for TCR Vbeta segments and 13 reverse primers for TCR Jbeta segments. A multiplex PCR assay on genomic DNA amplified the CDR3 region of rearranged TCR beta genes. Amplified TCR beta libraries were sequenced as 87-base-pair reads on the Illumina HiSeq System. Per the authors' processing: A later analysis counted about 82 million unique TCR beta chains across the 600 to 850 repertoires, and 9.5 million to 11 million of these chains were shared by at least two donors. Raw reads were error-corrected and collapsed into unique sequences with a nearest-neighbor algorithm that merged closely related sequences to remove PCR and sequencing errors. CDR3 sequences were aligned to IMGT reference sequences to assign V, D and J gene segments. For a sequence to be retained, a match of at least six nucleotides to both a V gene segment and a J gene segment was required. A rearrangement counted as productive if the CDR3 had no stop codons and remained in frame with V and J, and every other rearrangement counted as non-productive. CDR3 was defined by IMGT convention, running from the second conserved V-encoded cysteine to the conserved J-encoded phenylalanine. The earlier analysis of 500 to 650 of the donors excluded any sequence lacking an unambiguous match to a single V gene segment. An earlier analysis of 500 to 600 of the donors classified V segments as functional when productive rearrangements were above 56.7% and as segregating when the standard deviation between donors was above 5%. A statistical classification framework was built for diagnosing cytomegalovirus status from the catalog of TCR beta chain sequences. In a later analysis, TCR nucleotide sequences were compared against IMGT/GENE-DB human TR gene sequences so that V and J genes could be assigned. The TCRdist pipeline was used in a later analysis to assign CDR3 sequences and most-parsimonious VDJ recombination scenarios. A later analysis defined each TCR beta chain by its CDR3 amino acid sequence plus V-gene family, and excluded reads lacking a unique V-gene family. As a way to deal with suspected cross-contamination and a sequencing artifact, a later analysis dropped more than 500 nucleotide sequences that were highly shared and had low generation probability. A later analysis calculated a clonal expansion index for each public chain from normalized within-repertoire ranks of inferred template counts. Generation probabilities in a later analysis came from a VDJ recombination model fitted to out-of-frame rearrangements, and those results were checked against IGoR. A later analysis scored TCR-TCR, TCR-HLA and TCR-CMV co-occurrence with hypergeometric tests, applying a repertoire-size bias correction to TCR pairs. A later analysis estimated false discovery rates by permuting HLA or CMV assignments 20 times. In a later analysis, co-occurring TCRs were grouped using DBSCAN, and TCRdist sequence similarity was added for clustering within HLA-allele-positive subsets. For co-occurrence clustering, repertoires with fewer than 30,000 or more than 120,000 public chains were excluded, along with four to six repertoires with anomalous nucleotide sharing. TCRdb re-hosts the immuneACCESS table, in-frame sequences only. Its copies lack some clones; in the studies checked, an unresolved V gene accounts for under half of them, and the cause for the rest is not known. Clone size and the V and J calls come from that table; the DNA yielded D and trimming. For this sample there are approximately 140,000 clones; more than 60% appear just once. Roughly 8.8% of the sample belongs to the ten largest clones.

Recombination joined TRBV7-3 with TRBJ2-3; TRBD2 might be the D gene, on 7 matching bases. The sequenced sample was PBMCs. The clonotype was recovered from a woman aged 50 to 60 in good health and CMV-seropositive. The sequence in DNA is TGTGCCAGCAGCTTCGGAGGGGGGGCAGTTGCAGATACGCAGTATTTT. Protein translation: CASSFGGGAVADTQYF.